This passage covers 18 T cell receptor beta chains from one sample sequenced in a study of beta chain features in type 1 diabetes. Notes on the study in general: In all four CD4+ subsets, TCRB CDR3 length was significantly, moderately reduced in type 1 diabetes.

TCRB transcripts that were expressed got sequenced, as all of the isolated RNA had been reverse transcribed. Produced via immunoSEQ multiplex PCR; TCRdb's table is partial and in-frame only. The top ten clones hold approximately 0.3% of a sample with 53,000 or so clones, around 60% of them seen once. No cognate antigen is known for these TCRs. Sample: stem cell memory CD4+ T cells from blood. The receptors here all came from a woman in her 30s with type 1 diabetes.

The chain couples TRBV2 to TRBJ2-2; D is possibly TRBD2 (6 bases). The CDR3 runs 13 residues. V dropped 5 bases and J dropped 4 bases, with 8 bases sitting between them. CDR1 is SNHLY and CDR2 is FYNNEI in the germline V gene. This chain's CDR3 is CASSIGGTGELFF. DNA for the CDR3: TGTGCCAGCAGTATCGGGGGCACCGGGGAGCTGTTTTTT. Looking up the rest from reference TRBV2 and TRBJ2-2 gives the full variable domain: EPEVTQTPSHQVTQMGQEVILRCVPISNHLYFYWYRQILGQKVEFLVSFYNNEISEKSEIFDDQFSVERPDGSNFTLKIRSTKLEDSAMYFCASSIGGTGELFFGEGSRLTVL.

This clone came up a few times. The rearrangement uses TRBV2 and TRBJ1-2; D not resolved. CDR3 length: 16 residues. Germline assignment: CDR1 SNHLY and CDR2 FYNNEI. V shed 0 bases and J shed 7 bases, with 18 bases lying between them. Here the CDR3 reads CASSEAGGGRNGGYTF. Written as DNA, the CDR3 is TGTGCCAGCAGTGAAGCTGGAGGAGGCAGGAATGGTGGCTACACCTTC.

This clone has just a few counts. This sequence joins TRBV7-6 and TRBJ2-7, with 7 nucleotides matching TRBD2. CDR3 size: 14 residues. V lost 4 bases and J lost 2; bases outside the gene matches: 5. CDR1 is SGHVS, CDR2 FNYEAQ, per germline. CDR3 loop: CASSSLASTYEQYF. CDR3 DNA sequence: TGTGCCAGCAGCTCACTAGCGTCTACCTACGAGCAGTACTTC.

This rearrangement joins TRBV29-1 to TRBJ2-1; 11 bases fit TRBD2. The junction had 6 bases not matched to a gene; V was cut back by 5 bases and J by 6 bases. CDR3 size: 14 residues. The germline V gene encodes CDR1 SQVTM and CDR2 ANQGSEA. The CDR3 DNA follows: TGCAGCGTTCGCCCGGGACTAGCGGTCAATGAGCAGTTCTTC. Amino acid sequence: CSVRPGLAVNEQFF.

This chain links TRBV19 with TRBJ2-5; D is ambiguous. V was pared by 5 bases and J by 1 base, with 11 bases between. Per the germline V gene, CDR1 is LNHDA and CDR2 is SQIVND (reference sequence). The CDR3 consists of 14 residues. The CDR3 reads CASSLRVTQETQYF. CDR3 DNA sequence: TGTGCCAGTAGTCTCCGGGTCACCCAAGAGACCCAGTACTTC.

V gene TRBV11-3 combines with J gene TRBJ1-1; possibly TRBD1 for D (6 bases). CDR1 is SGHNT, CDR2 YENEEA, per germline. The CDR3 is 14 amino acids. Trimming pared 1 base from V and 1 base from J, leaving 7 bases between. The CDR3: CASSLAGANTEAFF. Written as DNA, the CDR3 is TGTGCCAGCAGCTTAGCAGGGGCGAACACTGAAGCTTTCTTT.

This clone was counted between two and nine times. The V and J genes are TRBV2 and TRBJ2-3, with 10 positions matching TRBD2. CDR1 is SNHLY, CDR2 FYNNEI, per germline. With V trimmed by 10 bases and J by 6 bases, 7 bases remained unmatched. There are 13 residues in the CDR3. CDR3 DNA: TGTGCCATACAACTAGCGGGAACGGATACGCAGTATTTT. Amino acid sequence: CAIQLAGTDTQYF.

In this sample, this clone turned up a few times. The J gene is TRBJ2-5, the V gene TRBV7-9; 8 positions agree with TRBD2. CDR3 length: 14 residues. Germline V CDR1 and CDR2: SEHNR, FQNEAQ (reference sequence). V trimming: 7 bases; J trimming: 5 bases; junction bases outside the gene matches: 9. In nucleotides, the CDR3 is TGTGCCAGCACCCCAGGACTAGCTAGGGAGACCCAGTACTTC. It codes for CASTPGLARETQYF.

The chain has TRBV29-1 and TRBJ2-7, with 12 bases fitting TRBD1. Unmatched junction bases numbered 18, after V lost 5 bases and J lost 7 bases. CDR1 and CDR2 (germline): SQVTM, ANQGSEA. The length of the CDR3 is 17 residues. CDR3 nucleotides: TGCAGCGTTTCCTCCCTCGGATGGGGACAGGGGGCGGGAGAGCAGTACTTC. Amino acid sequence: CSVSSLGWGQGAGEQYF.

CDR3 loop: CASSPAGRAGAKNIQYF. In DNA, the CDR3 is TGTGCCAGCAGCCCCGCCGGGAGGGCCGGAGCCAAAAACATTCAGTACTTC. The rearrangement joins TRBV5-4 to TRBJ2-4; 8 bases match TRBD2. Germline CDR1 reads SGHNT; CDR2 reads YYREEE (reference sequence). Trimming cost V 4 bases and J 0 bases; bases outside gene matches: 9. The CDR3 is 17 amino acids.

The chain joins TRBV5-1 to TRBJ2-4, with TRBD2 matching over 8 bases. The junction had 11 bases not matched to a gene; V was cut back by 4 bases and J by 8 bases. The germline V gene encodes CDR1 SGHRS and CDR2 YFSETQ. This CDR3 spans 15 amino acids. CDR3 amino acids: CASSPGGGSTYIQYF. The CDR3 nucleotides are TGCGCCAGCAGCCCCGGGGGGGGCTCGACCTACATTCAGTACTTC.

This chain links TRBV9 with TRBJ2-1, with TRBD1 identical over 8 bases. The length of the CDR3 is 12 residues. With V trimmed by 4 bases and J by 8 bases, 2 bases remained unmatched. Germline CDR1 reads SGDLS; CDR2 reads YYNGEE. The CDR3, as DNA: TGTGCCAGCAGCCCGGACAGGGATGAGCAGTTCTTC. This sequence encodes CASSPDRDEQFF.

The CDR3 loop is CATSSRSGRRYTQYF. In DNA form, the CDR3 reads TGTGCCACCAGCAGTAGGAGCGGGAGAAGATATACGCAGTATTTT. V usage is TRBV15 and J usage is TRBJ2-3, with 8 bases that match TRBD2. Per the germline V gene, CDR1 is LNHNV and CDR2 is YYDKDF (reference sequence). The CDR3 length is 15 residues. With 3 bases clipped from V and 7 bases from J, the junction kept 9 bases outside the gene matches.

The chain recombines TRBV19 with TRBJ1-2; 9 bases line up with TRBD1. Germline V gives CDR1 LNHDA, CDR2 SQIVND (reference sequence). CDR3 size: 17 residues. Unmatched junction bases numbered 19, after V lost 6 bases and J lost 8 bases. The CDR3 bases are TGTGCCAGTAGCCGGGGGGGACAGGGTTCCTTGGTGTTGGGCTACACCTTC. Encoded protein: CASSRGGQGSLVLGYTF.

The genes are TRBV7-9 and TRBJ1-1; 7 nucleotides align to TRBD1. Trimming took 5 bases from V and 6 from J; bases not matched to a gene: 12. This CDR3 contains 15 residues. Per germline, CDR1 SEHNR and CDR2 FQNEAQ (reference sequence). The CDR3 loop is CASSKGRTGVAEAFF. The DNA of the CDR3 is TGTGCCAGCAGCAAGGGGCGGACAGGCGTTGCTGAAGCTTTCTTT. Full variable domain (rest looked up from reference TRBV7-9 and TRBJ1-1): DTGVSQNPRHKITKRGQNVTFRCDPISEHNRLYWYRQTLGQGPEFLTYFQNEAQLEKSRLLSDRFSAERPKGSFSTLEIQRTEQGDSAMYLCASSKGRTGVAEAFFGQGTRLTVV.

This chain uses TRBV7-3 with TRBJ2-3, with TRBD2 matching over 8 bases. V gave up 0 bases and J gave up 4 bases; unmatched junction bases: 6. The germline gives CDR1 SGHTA, CDR2 FQGTGA. CDR3 length: 16 amino acids. The CDR3 coding sequence is TGTGCCAGCAGCTTAACGGGAGCGGGAGTGGCAGATACGCAGTATTTT. This encodes CASSLTGAGVADTQYF.

The chain is built from TRBV11-1 and TRBJ2-3; D is unclear. Germline assignment: CDR1 SGHAT and CDR2 FQDESV (reference sequence). Trimming pared 8 bases from V and 6 bases from J, leaving 9 bases between. The CDR3 has 11 amino acids. The CDR3 DNA reads as TGTGCCAGCGACAACGGCGATACGCAGTATTTT. This encodes CASDNGDTQYF.

V usage is TRBV4-2 and J usage is TRBJ2-2; D remains unclear. The CDR3 loop spans 15 amino acids. The V end was cut by 0 bases, the J end by 1 base, with 6 bases between. Germline CDR1 and CDR2: LGHNA and YNFKEQ. CDR3 coding DNA: TGTGCCAGCAGCCAAGAAACGAGGAACACCGGGGAGCTGTTTTTT. Translating gives CASSQETRNTGELFF.